A single TCR beta chain is shown here with its context. What it binds is unknown. These data belong to a study of T cells after yellow fever vaccination. General study findings and limits: Abundant bulk-population clonotypes could contaminate the FACS-sorted repertoires. The study found a weaker secondary response that peaked faster, day 5 versus 15.

Germline V gene data show CDR1 as SGHRS and CDR2 as YFSETQ. CDR3 length equals 16 residues. V was shortened by 0 bases and J by 6 bases, with 15 bases between the two germline ends. From the 5' RACE reads, TCRdb called clonotypes with MiXCR, one entry per CDR3 protein. The sample lists around 600,000 distinct CDR3 sequences, 10% to 15% occurring once. Sequencing was performed on PBMCs, taken on the day of the yellow fever booster vaccination. V gene TRBV5-1 combines with J gene TRBJ2-2, with D possibly TRBD2 on 6 matching bases. This TCR derives from a man aged 25 to 45 who received the YFV17D yellow fever vaccine. The CDR3 sequence is CASSLGSAGIAGELFF. Written as DNA, the CDR3 is TGCGCCAGCAGCTTGGGATCGGCGGGAATTGCCGGGGAGCTGTTTTTT.